The T cell receptor (beta chain) under discussion was sequenced for a study of molecular identifiers for immune sequencing clone quantification. Study results and caveats: The share of molecules held by clones above 20 RNA copies was over 99% in effector cells and under 1% in naive cells.

A note on this clonotype: Its target is not known. It may be a read error: a sequence one base away is much more abundant.

Each library that profiled naive CD8 cells came from approximately 20,000 to 1,000,000 sorted cells with 10%, 30% or 50% RNA. This CDR3 contains 15 residues. Per germline, CDR1 LNHDA and CDR2 SQIVND (reference sequence). V lost 5 bases, J lost 6 bases, and 5 bases stayed unmatched. Methods described previously, with TCR primers listed, were used for bulk TCR libraries. TCRdb processed the PCR reads anew with MiXCR; each CDR3 protein has one entry. Of tens of thousands of distinct CDR3 sequences listed, about 19% are singletons. This clonotype was obtained from a human donor in good health. Some libraries in this study had Jurkat cell RNA spiked in. The material sequenced was naive CD8+ T cells from blood, with Jurkat cell RNA spiked in. The subset: FACS-sorted CD8+CD4-CCR7+CD45RA+ naive T cells. The gene calls are TRBV19 and TRBJ2-1, with 12 nucleotides matching TRBD2. The CDR3 reads CASSGLAGGVNEQFF. The CDR3 bases are TGTGCCAGTAGTGGTCTAGCGGGAGGGGTCAATGAGCAGTTCTTC.